This is a list of T cell receptor beta chains from one sample in a study of blood T cell repertoires in COVID-19. Libraries were prepared by immunoSEQ multiplex PCR; TCRdb keeps only in-frame clonotypes and omits some of them. Of roughly 150,000 clones in the sample, approximately 85% were seen once. The material sequenced was peripheral blood. The receptors originated from a woman older than 75 with COVID-19, enrolled during active disease. Each CDR3 is given with its conserved first and last residue. D genes are given only for firm matches. Only some rows state a clone size, as once, few, many or a class for expanded clones.

clone_size j_call d_call v_call cdr3_length cdr3_nt cdr3_aa
. TRBJ2-1 . TRBV9 14 TGTGCCAGCAGCGTAGGGTCAGGTTACAATGAGCAGTTCTTC CASSVGSGYNEQFF
few TRBJ2-2 TRBD2 TRBV6-2/TRBV6-3 15 TGTGCCAGCAGTTACCCTGGACTAGTGGCCGGGGAGCTGTTTTTT CASSYPGLVAGELFF
. TRBJ1-5 TRBD1 TRBV18 15 TGTGCCAGCTCACCAACCGACAGGGTTAGTCAGCCCCAGCATTTT CASSPTDRVSQPQHF
. TRBJ1-2 . TRBV7-9 12 TGTGCCAGCAGCTTAGACATCTATGGCTACACCTTC CASSLDIYGYTF
. TRBJ2-7 TRBD1 TRBV10-3 14 TGTGCCATCAGGGGGGACAGGGGCGGGTACGAGCAGTACTTC CAIRGDRGGYEQYF
. TRBJ2-1 TRBD1 TRBV29-1 12 TGCAGCGTTGGGGACAGGGGCTATGAGCAGTTCTTC CSVGDRGYEQFF
few TRBJ1-3 . TRBV11-3 16 TGTGCCAGCAGCCAAGCAGGGGACCCTCCTGGAAACACCATATATTTT CASSQAGDPPGNTIYF
. TRBJ2-7 TRBD2 TRBV5-4 15 TGTGCCAGCAGCAAGGGACTAGCGGGAGTGTCCGAGCAGTACTTC CASSKGLAGVSEQYF
. TRBJ1-4 TRBD1 TRBV19 14 TGTGCCAGTAGTATCAGCAGGGGGAATGAAAAACTGTTTTTT CASSISRGNEKLFF
. TRBJ1-2 . TRBV7-2 15 TGTGCCAGCAGCTTAGTGGGCAGACTATTCTATGGCTACACCTTC CASSLVGRLFYGYTF
. TRBJ2-5 . TRBV15 13 TGTGCCACCAGCTCTCGACTCCGAGAGACCCAGTACTTC CATSSRLRETQYF
. TRBJ2-2 . TRBV4-1 14 TGCGCCAGCAGCCAAGGGGGCGGGGGCTGGGAGCTGTTTTTT CASSQGGGGWELFF
. TRBJ2-1 . TRBV7-3 13 TGTGCCAGCAGCCCCGGGTCCTACAATGAGCAGTTCTTC CASSPGSYNEQFF
. TRBJ2-7 TRBD2 TRBV11-1 15 TGTGCCAGCAGCTCGAGACTAGCGGGGAGCAACGAGCAGTACTTC CASSSRLAGSNEQYF
. TRBJ1-4 TRBD1 TRBV5-4 14 TGTGCCAGCAGCGGCGACAGGGGTAGTGAAAAACTGTTTTTT CASSGDRGSEKLFF
. TRBJ2-7 TRBD2 TRBV5-1 17 TGCGCCAGCCGGCCGGGACTAGCGGGAGGGCCGAACTACGAGCAGTACTTC CASRPGLAGGPNYEQYF
. TRBJ2-3 TRBD2 TRBV19 17 TGTGCCAGTAGCCCCCAGCGGACTAGCGGGGGCACAGATACGCAGTATTTT CASSPQRTSGGTDTQYF
. TRBJ1-2 TRBD1 TRBV9 15 TGTGCCAGCAGCGTAGGAGGGACAGGGGGCGAAGGCTACACCTTC CASSVGGTGGEGYTF
few TRBJ2-5 TRBD2 TRBV5-1 17 TGCGCCAGCAGCTTGGGGGCTAGCGGGAGGTACCAAGAGACCCAGTACTTC CASSLGASGRYQETQYF
. TRBJ2-1 . TRBV5-1 17 TGCGCCAGCAGCTTCACCCGGGGGATACAGTCCTACAATGAGCAGTTCTTC CASSFTRGIQSYNEQFF
. TRBJ2-5 . TRBV19 13 TGTGCCAGTAGTTCCACTAGCTCTGAGACCCAGTACTTC CASSSTSSETQYF
. TRBJ2-7 TRBD1 TRBV7-9 14 TGTGCCAGCAGCCTCCGACAGGGTATAGACGAGCAGTACTTC CASSLRQGIDEQYF
. TRBJ2-7 . TRBV4-3 14 TGCGCCAGCAGCCAAGGTACGAGAACCTACGAGCAGTACTTC CASSQGTRTYEQYF
. TRBJ2-7 . TRBV18 14 TGTGCCAGCTCACCAAAGGGGGTCTCCTACGAGCAGTACTTC CASSPKGVSYEQYF
. TRBJ2-5 TRBD2 TRBV5-4 17 TGTGCCAGCAGCCCGGGACTAGCGGGAGGTTTGCAAGAGACCCAGTACTTC CASSPGLAGGLQETQYF
. TRBJ2-5 . TRBV3-1/TRBV3-2 13 TGTGCCAGCAGCCCCGGGAGCCAAGAGACCCAGTACTTC CASSPGSQETQYF
. TRBJ2-7 TRBD2 TRBV3-1/TRBV3-2 16 TGTGCCAGCAGCCAAGATCGGGACTACCCAACCTACGAGCAGTACTTC CASSQDRDYPTYEQYF
. TRBJ2-1 TRBD2 TRBV7-8 16 TGTGCCAGCAGACACTTGACTAGCGGGAGGTTCTATGAGCAGTTCTTC CASRHLTSGRFYEQFF
. TRBJ1-2 . TRBV30 14 TGTGCCTGGGCCTACCCCGGGGGGAACTATGGCTACACCTTC CAWAYPGGNYGYTF
. TRBJ1-4 TRBD1 TRBV7-2 15 TGTGCCAGCAGCCTGGACAGGGGGAGGCAGGAAAAACTGTTTTTT CASSLDRGRQEKLFF
few TRBJ1-2 . TRBV9 14 TGTGCCAGCAGCCCACAGGACAGTGCCCTTCTCTACACCTTC CASSPQDSALLYTF
once TRBJ2-4 . TRBV19 12 TGTGCCAGTAGTGTTAAGGGGAACATTCAGTACTTC CASSVKGNIQYF
. TRBJ1-5 . TRBV18 14 TGTGCCAGCTCACCCAGACAACTCAATCAGCCCCAGCATTTT CASSPRQLNQPQHF
. TRBJ1-2 TRBD1 TRBV6-2/TRBV6-3 14 TGTGCCAGCAGTTACTCGGGACAGAACTATGGCTACACCTTC CASSYSGQNYGYTF
once TRBJ2-4 . TRBV5-6 14 TGTGCCAGCAGCTTGGACAGGAGAGAAAACATTCAGTACTTC CASSLDRRENIQYF
. TRBJ1-2 . TRBV7-2 14 TGTGCCAGCAGCCATCTCGACACGATCTATGGCTACACCTTC CASSHLDTIYGYTF
. TRBJ2-6 TRBD1 TRBV6-6 15 TGTGCCAGCGCGGACAGGGGGCGAGGGGCCAACGTCCTGACTTTC CASADRGRGANVLTF
. TRBJ1-2 . TRBV5-1 13 TGCGCCAGCAGGAGGTCTGATTCCTATGACTACACCTTC CASRRSDSYDYTF
. TRBJ2-5 TRBD1 TRBV7-3 15 TGTGCCAGCAGCCAAACAGGGGCCGGGCAGGAGACCCAGTACTTC CASSQTGAGQETQYF
. TRBJ2-1 TRBD2 TRBV7-3 12 TGTGCCAGCAGCTTATTAGCGGGCGAGCAGTTCTTC CASSLLAGEQFF
. TRBJ1-2 TRBD1 TRBV27 15 TGTGCCAGCAGGAAGACCGGGACAGGGTACGGTGGCTACACCTTC CASRKTGTGYGGYTF
. TRBJ2-3 TRBD2 TRBV14 16 TGTGCCAGCAGCCAGGGACTAGCGGCAAACACAGATACGCAGTATTTT CASSQGLAANTDTQYF
once TRBJ2-5 TRBD1 TRBV28 13 TGTGCCAGCAGACGGACAGGCCAAGAGACCCAGTACTTC CASRRTGQETQYF
. TRBJ2-6 . TRBV5-1 14 TGCGCCAGCAGCTTGGATACTGGGGCCAACGTCCTGACTTTC CASSLDTGANVLTF
. TRBJ2-5 . TRBV9 15 TGTGCCAGCAGCCCGAGCCTGACAGGCGGGGAGACCCAGTACTTC CASSPSLTGGETQYF
. TRBJ2-1 . TRBV30 17 TGTGCCTGGAGTGTACTTTACAGGGAGACGTCCTACAATGAGCAGTTCTTC CAWSVLYRETSYNEQFF
few TRBJ2-1 . TRBV24-1 14 TGTGCCACTGCTTCGAGGGCCTCCTACAATGAGCAGTTCTTC CATASRASYNEQFF
. TRBJ1-3 . TRBV6-5 14 TGTGCCAGCAGCTCCTCCTACTCTGGAAACACCATATATTTT CASSSSYSGNTIYF
. TRBJ2-1 TRBD1 TRBV28 16 TGTGCCAGCAGTGCCCGGGACAGGGGGTATAGCAATGAGCAGTTCTTC CASSARDRGYSNEQFF